Listed below are T cell receptor beta chains from one sample, sequenced in a study of breast tumors, draining lymph nodes, adjacent tissues. MiXCR, applied by TCRdb to the multiplex PCR reads, yields one record per CDR3 protein. Of some 100,000 distinct CDR3 sequences listed, less than 25% are singletons. What was sequenced was axillary lymph node tissue. These receptors all come from a female donor with breast cancer. Some clones in this sample may be carry-over from other donors' samples. Each CDR3 is given with its conserved first and last residue. A D gene is named only where the DNA matches it firmly.

CDR3: CASTQFASGDSYNEQFF; D: TRBD2; V: TRBV7-6; length: 17
CDR3: CSARDSGGGNYGYTF; D: NA; V: TRBV20-1; length: 15
CDR3: CASGLGDRRNNEQFF; D: NA; V: TRBV11-2; length: 15
CDR3: CASIREGLADTQYF; D: TRBD2; V: TRBV6-1; length: 14
CDR3: CASSPLLGTVSSGELFF; D: TRBD1; V: TRBV12-3/TRBV12-4; length: 17
CDR3: CASSIGGTDRVNQPQHF; D: TRBD1; V: TRBV19; length: 17
CDR3: CATRYGYEQYF; D: NA; V: TRBV24-1; length: 11
CDR3: CSGLQGAQADTQYF; D: TRBD1; V: TRBV20-1; length: 14
CDR3: CASSQDRQGGYNEQFF; D: NA; V: TRBV4-2; length: 16
CDR3: CASSPGLAGLNEQFF; D: TRBD2; V: TRBV12-3/TRBV12-4; length: 15
CDR3: CASSLGTGTRLANYGYTF; D: TRBD1; V: TRBV7-9; length: 18
CDR3: CASSSFDGYTF; D: NA; V: TRBV6-1; length: 11
CDR3: CASSRGPNEQFF; D: NA; V: TRBV11-2; length: 12
CDR3: CASSQLASGRVYNEQFF; D: TRBD2; V: TRBV4-1; length: 17
CDR3: CATLGPVNSGNTIYF; D: NA; V: TRBV10-3; length: 15
CDR3: CASTEGRNQPQHF; D: NA; V: TRBV2; length: 13
CDR3: CASMKVLAGYNEQFF; D: TRBD2; V: TRBV27; length: 15
CDR3: CASRIRRPGFGELFF; D: NA; V: TRBV5-6; length: 15
CDR3: CASSLTRLAGGPTDTQYF; D: TRBD2; V: TRBV7-9; length: 18
CDR3: CASSLKPSYNEQFF; D: NA; V: TRBV27; length: 14
CDR3: CSAQRRASTDTQYF; D: NA; V: TRBV20-1; length: 14
CDR3: CASSQGVAGAREQYF; D: TRBD2; V: TRBV4-2; length: 15
CDR3: CASSPGQGAGANVLTF; D: TRBD1; V: TRBV6-5; length: 16
CDR3: CASSQDDCDEKLFF; D: NA; V: TRBV4-2; length: 14
CDR3: CASLLRTGRLAGAYEQYF; D: TRBD2; V: TRBV6-1; length: 18
CDR3: CASSFRTSGGAGANVLTF; D: TRBD2; V: TRBV19; length: 18
CDR3: CASSSGGVSSYEQYF; D: TRBD2; V: TRBV28; length: 15
CDR3: CASSLGTSGSYNEQFF; D: TRBD2; V: TRBV13; length: 16
CDR3: CASSLAVKNIQYF; D: NA; V: TRBV11-2; length: 13
CDR3: CASSPRGYEQYF; D: NA; V: TRBV6-6; length: 12
CDR3: CASSHTNYEYEQYF; D: NA; V: TRBV7-9; length: 14
CDR3: CASSLAPSWGASTDTQYF; D: NA; V: TRBV11-2; length: 18
CDR3: CSAISVGGYTF; D: NA; V: TRBV20-1; length: 11
CDR3: CASSFGGGLYNEQFF; D: TRBD2; V: TRBV27; length: 15
CDR3: CASSYGGGETYEQYF; D: NA; V: TRBV9; length: 15